A selection of T cell receptor beta chains follows, all from one sample in a study of monozygotic twins with inflammatory bowel disease. TCRdb re-called the 5' RACE reads and gives one entry per CDR3 protein, without DNA. The sample table includes around 190,000 distinct CDR3 sequences. The sequencing input was blood. These receptors originate from a human donor with ulcerative colitis or Crohn's disease, or a healthy co-twin of an affected twin (not recorded which). Each CDR3 is given with its conserved first and last residue.

j_gene: TRBJ1-6
v_gene: TRBV7-9
CDR3aa: CASSLGPQTSPLHF

j_gene: TRBJ1-5
v_gene: TRBV7-2
CDR3aa: CASSQNSNQPQHF

j_gene: TRBJ1-5
v_gene: TRBV6-2/TRBV6-3
CDR3aa: CASRLQGAWNQPQHF

j_gene: TRBJ1-1
v_gene: TRBV5-1
CDR3aa: CASRVKENTEAFF

j_gene: TRBJ1-2
v_gene: TRBV5-1
CDR3aa: CASSLMTGNYGYTF

j_gene: TRBJ1-2
v_gene: TRBV4-1
CDR3aa: CASSQPTGYGYTF

j_gene: TRBJ2-5
v_gene: TRBV20-1
CDR3aa: CSALRSGGQETQYF

j_gene: TRBJ2-5
v_gene: TRBV5-1
CDR3aa: CASSLTLAGGSQETQYF

j_gene: TRBJ1-2
v_gene: TRBV10-3
CDR3aa: CAISTNEHGNRDGYTF

j_gene: TRBJ2-1
v_gene: TRBV6-1
CDR3aa: CASSVSTSGAYAEQFF

j_gene: TRBJ2-5
v_gene: TRBV28
CDR3aa: CASSRQSLKETQYF

j_gene: TRBJ2-7
v_gene: TRBV5-6
CDR3aa: CASSLPGLGETDQYF

j_gene: TRBJ1-2
v_gene: TRBV6-2/TRBV6-3
CDR3aa: CASSRLTTDAGHGYTF

j_gene: TRBJ1-1
v_gene: TRBV7-9
CDR3aa: CASSRNPTEAFF

j_gene: TRBJ2-5
v_gene: TRBV5-1
CDR3aa: CASSLAPGWKETQYF

j_gene: TRBJ2-4
v_gene: TRBV7-6
CDR3aa: CASSLNPGGVSKNIQYF